This is a list of T cell receptor beta chains from one sample in a study of blood T cell repertoires in COVID-19. The data were produced by immunoSEQ multiplex PCR, yet TCRdb's version contains in-frame clones alone and is incomplete. This table holds tens of thousands of clones, roughly 79% found once. The sequencing input was peripheral blood. These receptors were obtained from a man aged 55 to 70 with acute or convalescent COVID-19. The CDR3 runs from the conserved cysteine through the conserved F or W. A D gene is named only where the DNA matches it firmly. Only some rows state a clone size, as once, few, many or a class for expanded clones.

TRBV4-1,TRBD1,TRBJ2-3,NA,CASSQEGGQGVDTQYF,TGCGCCAGCAGCCAAGAAGGAGGACAGGGAGTAGATACGCAGTATTTT
TRBV6-5,TRBD1,TRBJ1-5,once,CASSTGANQPQHF,TGTGCCAGCAGTACAGGGGCTAATCAGCCCCAGCATTTT
TRBV19,TRBD1,TRBJ1-2,NA,CASSTVTGAVGYTF,TGTGCCAGTAGTACAGTGACAGGGGCCGTTGGCTACACCTTC
TRBV6-5,NA,TRBJ1-1,once,CALGGWNTEAFF,TGTGCCCTGGGGGGATGGAACACTGAAGCTTTCTTT
TRBV27,TRBD2,TRBJ2-7,NA,CASSSLLAGDYEQYF,TGTGCCAGCAGTTCCCTACTAGCGGGGGACTACGAGCAGTACTTC
TRBV29-1,TRBD1,TRBJ2-2,NA,CSVTRTGETGELFF,TGCAGCGTGACCCGGACAGGGGAGACCGGGGAGCTGTTTTTT
TRBV18,TRBD2,TRBJ2-3,NA,CASSLQAGGPDTQYF,TGTGCCAGCTCTCTACAAGCGGGGGGGCCGGATACGCAGTATTTT
TRBV24-1,TRBD2,TRBJ2-3,NA,CATSGQRGTDTQYF,TGTGCCACCAGTGGCCAGCGGGGGACAGATACGCAGTATTTT
TRBV29-1,NA,TRBJ1-4,NA,CSVYLGGGEKLFF,TGCAGCGTTTATTTGGGGGGAGGGGAAAAACTGTTTTTT
TRBV28,NA,TRBJ1-2,NA,CAGGKRSYGYTF,TGTGCCGGAGGAAAGAGATCCTATGGCTACACCTTC
TRBV6-1,TRBD1,TRBJ1-4,NA,CASSEQGTGGEKLFF,TGTGCCAGCAGTGAACAGGGGACAGGGGGGGAAAAACTGTTTTTT
TRBV28,TRBD1,TRBJ1-2,NA,CASSTGAIPYGYTF,TGTGCCAGCAGTACAGGGGCCATACCTTATGGCTACACCTTC
TRBV5-1,NA,TRBJ1-1,NA,CASREGDREGEAFF,TGCGCCAGCAGAGAAGGTGACCGGGAGGGAGAAGCTTTCTTT
TRBV7-9,NA,TRBJ2-7,NA,CASSLSGFIDEQYF,TGTGCCAGCAGCTTATCGGGATTCATCGACGAGCAGTACTTC
TRBV29-1,NA,TRBJ2-7,once,CSVEGDTAYEQYF,TGCAGCGTTGAGGGGGACACAGCCTACGAGCAGTACTTC
TRBV9,NA,TRBJ2-3,NA,CASTYRTGGGTDTQYF,TGTGCCAGCACCTACCGTACAGGGGGGGGAACAGATACGCAGTATTTT
TRBV11-2,TRBD2,TRBJ2-7,many,CASSFGGTYEQYF,TGTGCCAGCAGCTTCGGGGGGACCTACGAGCAGTACTTC
TRBV7-2,TRBD1,TRBJ2-1,once,CASSLAQNTGVGEQFF,TGTGCCAGCAGCTTAGCGCAGAATACAGGGGTCGGTGAGCAGTTCTTC
TRBV2,NA,TRBJ2-3,few,CASSDGGRGLSTDTQYF,TGTGCCAGCAGTGATGGGGGCCGGGGCCTTAGCACAGATACGCAGTATTTT
TRBV12-3/TRBV12-4,NA,TRBJ2-1,NA,CASSQGRNEQFF,TGTGCCAGCAGTCAGGGCAGGAATGAGCAGTTCTTC
TRBV7-2,NA,TRBJ2-1,NA,CASSFVTGPYNEQFF,TGTGCCAGCAGCTTCGTTACAGGGCCGTACAATGAGCAGTTCTTC
TRBV9,TRBD1,TRBJ2-2,NA,CASNPHGTGNTGELFF,TGTGCCAGCAACCCTCACGGGACAGGCAACACCGGGGAGCTGTTTTTT